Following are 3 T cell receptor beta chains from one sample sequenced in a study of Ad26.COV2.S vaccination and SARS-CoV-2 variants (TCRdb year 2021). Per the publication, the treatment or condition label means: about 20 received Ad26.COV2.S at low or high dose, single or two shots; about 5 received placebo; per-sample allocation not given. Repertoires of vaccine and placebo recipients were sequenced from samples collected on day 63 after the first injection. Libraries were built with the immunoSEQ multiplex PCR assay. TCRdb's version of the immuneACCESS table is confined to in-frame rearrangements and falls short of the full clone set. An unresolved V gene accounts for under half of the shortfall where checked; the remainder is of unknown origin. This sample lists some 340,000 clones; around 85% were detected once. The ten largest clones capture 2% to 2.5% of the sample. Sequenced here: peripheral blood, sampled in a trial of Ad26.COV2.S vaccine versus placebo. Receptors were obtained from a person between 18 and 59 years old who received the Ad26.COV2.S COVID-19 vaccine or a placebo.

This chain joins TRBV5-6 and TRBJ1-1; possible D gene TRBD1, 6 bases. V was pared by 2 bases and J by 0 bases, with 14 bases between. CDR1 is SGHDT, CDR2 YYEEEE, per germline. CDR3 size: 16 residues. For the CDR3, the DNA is TGTGCCAGCAGCTTACAGGGAGGGGTGTTGAACACTGAAGCTTTCTTT. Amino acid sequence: CASSLQGGVLNTEAFF.

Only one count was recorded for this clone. CDR3 region: CASGTGTPSEQYF. The CDR3 nucleotides read TGTGCCAGCGGAACCGGGACCCCAAGCGAGCAGTACTTC. J is TRBJ2-7 and V is TRBV28, with D perhaps being TRBD1 or TRBD2 (5 bases each). Germline values: CDR1 MDHEN, CDR2 SYDVKM. This CDR3 region has 13 residues. The V end was cut by 8 bases, the J end by 6 bases, with 17 bases between.

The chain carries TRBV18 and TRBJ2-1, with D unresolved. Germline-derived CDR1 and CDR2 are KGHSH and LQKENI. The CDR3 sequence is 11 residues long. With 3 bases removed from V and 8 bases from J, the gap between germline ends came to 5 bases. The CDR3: CASSPKDEQFF. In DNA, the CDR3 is TGTGCCAGCTCACCGAAGGATGAGCAGTTCTTC.